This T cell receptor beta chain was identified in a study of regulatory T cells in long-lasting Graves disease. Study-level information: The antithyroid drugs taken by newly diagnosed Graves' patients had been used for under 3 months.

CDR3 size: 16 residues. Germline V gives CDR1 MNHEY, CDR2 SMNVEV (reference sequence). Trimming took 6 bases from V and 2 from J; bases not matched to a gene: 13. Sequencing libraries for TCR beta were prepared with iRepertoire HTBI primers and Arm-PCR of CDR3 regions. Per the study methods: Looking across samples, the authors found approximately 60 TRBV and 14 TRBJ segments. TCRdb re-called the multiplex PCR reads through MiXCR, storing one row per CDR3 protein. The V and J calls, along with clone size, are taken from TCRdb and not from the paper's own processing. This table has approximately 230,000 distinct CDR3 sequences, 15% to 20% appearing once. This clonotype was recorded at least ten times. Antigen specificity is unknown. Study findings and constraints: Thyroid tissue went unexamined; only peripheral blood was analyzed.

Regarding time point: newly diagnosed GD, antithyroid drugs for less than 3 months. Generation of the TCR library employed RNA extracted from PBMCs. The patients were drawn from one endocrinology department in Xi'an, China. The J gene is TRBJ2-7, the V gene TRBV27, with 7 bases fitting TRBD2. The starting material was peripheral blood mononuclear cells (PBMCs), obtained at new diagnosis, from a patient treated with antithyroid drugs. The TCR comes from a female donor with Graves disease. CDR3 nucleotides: TGTGCCAGCAGCCTACCCTGGGCTAGCGGCACCTACGAGCAGTACTTC. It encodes CASSLPWASGTYEQYF.